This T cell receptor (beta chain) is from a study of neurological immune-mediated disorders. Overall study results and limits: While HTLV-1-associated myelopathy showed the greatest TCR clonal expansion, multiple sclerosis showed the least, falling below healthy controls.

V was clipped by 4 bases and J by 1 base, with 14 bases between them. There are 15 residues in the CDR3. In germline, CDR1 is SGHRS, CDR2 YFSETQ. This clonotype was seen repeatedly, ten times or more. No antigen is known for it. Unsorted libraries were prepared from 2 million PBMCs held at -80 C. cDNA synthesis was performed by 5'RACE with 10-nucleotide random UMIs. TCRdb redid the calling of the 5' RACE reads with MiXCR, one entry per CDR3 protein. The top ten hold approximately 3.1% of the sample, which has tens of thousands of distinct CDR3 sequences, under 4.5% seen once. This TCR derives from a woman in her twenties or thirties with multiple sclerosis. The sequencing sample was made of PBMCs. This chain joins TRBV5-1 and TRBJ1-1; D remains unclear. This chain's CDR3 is CASSAAGAKNTEAFF. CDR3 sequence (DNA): TGCGCCAGCAGCGCCGCGGGCGCCAAGAACACTGAAGCTTTCTTT.